The T cell receptor (beta chain) under discussion was sequenced for a study of cytomegalovirus exposure and HLA in healthy donors (TCRdb year 2017). Study-wide context: According to an earlier analysis of 550 to 750 of the donors, about 170 million T cells yielded 117 million unique TCR beta sequences and 276 Gb of sequence data. An early release covering some 640 HLA-typed donors comprised roughly 300 gigabases of sequencing data and 85 million or so unique TCR sequences. The genetic ancestry cluster associated with self-reported Caucasian donors included 81% of the 398 genotyped donors. The study aimed to test whether signatures of past pathogen exposure could be identified by cataloging public T cell receptors. Using immunosequencing, the study profiled T cell repertoires from 550 to 750 subjects and related those repertoires to cytomegalovirus serostatus. In addition to the first cohort of 650 to 750 subjects, a separate validation cohort of 100 to 150 different subjects was used. To predict cytomegalovirus infection status, the study brought together high-throughput TCR immunosequencing, statistical association of individual TCRs with disease status, and machine learning. To study patterns of TCR occurrence, a later analysis re-analyzed previously published TCR beta repertoires from just over 650 donors and added high-resolution HLA genotyping. In the later analysis, no new phenotypic data were used to find candidate immune exposures; instead, reliance was placed on TCR beta sequences and their occurrence across donors. An earlier analysis of about 600 of the donors used high-throughput TCR beta sequencing to judge whether each TCR beta V gene segment behaved as functional or pseudogenic. Donor age, sex, ethnicity and CMV serostatus were compiled together with the repertoire data. A later genetic analysis used genome-wide SNP genotypes for about 60% of the roughly 700 donors, treating that subset as a discovery cohort. All discovery cohort repertoires had been generated on a single sequencing platform. HLA typing included class I and class II loci at four-digit resolution. Typing coverage varied by locus: about 620-640 donors for A, B, C, DRB1 and DQB1; 522 for DQA1; some 610 for DPA1; approximately 490 for DPB1. Because of strong linkage in the cohort, roughly 5 DR-DQ haplotypes were treated as single units for association and clustering. Across about 370 genotyped donors of the cohort, an average of roughly 250,000 unique TCR beta nucleotide sequences per donor were sequenced, and roughly 20% of those sequences were non-productive.

The cohort consisted of approximately 670 healthy bone marrow donors. Cohort members were all nominally healthy when sampled, although unrecorded immune exposures were likely present. The donor was CMV seropositive and belonged to the group of more than 250 seropositive cohort members. Every donor gave a peripheral blood sample, and the peripheral blood mononuclear cells from that sample were used for TCR beta sequencing. Genomic DNA extraction from the blood cell samples was performed with the Qiagen DNeasy Blood Extraction Kit. Including cysteine and phenylalanine, the CDR3 has 14 amino acids. The only DNA kept is the CDR3, 42 bases in frame from the first base. Via the germline V gene, CDR1 is MNHEY and CDR2 SVGAGI. The germline V end is reduced by 0 bases and the J end by 6 bases; junction bases left unmatched: 2. The library relied on the immunoSEQ multiplex PCR assay. A mixture of 60 forward primers for TCR Vbeta segments and 13 reverse primers for TCR Jbeta segments was used in the multiplex PCR. The CDR3 region of rearranged TCR beta genes was amplified from genomic DNA by a multiplex PCR assay. On the Illumina HiSeq System, the amplified TCR beta libraries were sequenced as 87-base-pair reads. Turning to the authors' computational methods: A later analysis counted about 80 million unique TCR beta chains across the 670 or so repertoires, and some 12 million of these chains were shared by at least two donors. To remove PCR and sequencing errors, raw reads were error-corrected and collapsed into unique sequences using a nearest-neighbor algorithm that merged closely related sequences. V, D and J gene segments were assigned by aligning CDR3 sequences to IMGT reference sequences. For a sequence to be retained, at least a six-nucleotide match to both a V gene segment and a J gene segment was required. A rearrangement counted as productive if the CDR3 had no stop codons and remained in frame with V and J, and every other rearrangement counted as non-productive. CDR3 was defined according to IMGT convention as the region running from the second conserved V-encoded cysteine to the conserved J-encoded phenylalanine. The earlier analysis of about 610 of the donors excluded sequences that lacked an unambiguous match to a single V gene segment. An earlier analysis of some 610 of the donors called V segments functional above 56.7% productive rearrangements and segregating when the between-donor standard deviation exceeded 5%. A statistical classification framework was built for diagnosing cytomegalovirus status from the catalog of TCR beta chain sequences. In a later analysis, V and J genes were assigned by comparing TCR nucleotide sequences against IMGT/GENE-DB human TR gene sequences. A later analysis assigned CDR3 sequences and most-parsimonious VDJ recombination scenarios with the TCRdist pipeline. In a later analysis, each TCR beta chain was defined by its CDR3 amino acid sequence together with its V-gene family, and reads lacking a unique V-gene family were excluded. To address suspected cross-contamination and a sequencing artifact, a later analysis removed around 590 highly shared, low-generation-probability nucleotide sequences. In a later analysis, a clonal expansion index for each public chain was calculated from normalized within-repertoire ranks of inferred template counts. In a later analysis, generation probabilities were computed with a VDJ recombination model fitted to out-of-frame rearrangements, and the resulting probabilities were checked against IGoR. Hypergeometric tests were used in a later analysis to score TCR-TCR, TCR-HLA and TCR-CMV co-occurrence, with a repertoire-size bias correction applied to the TCR pairs. A later analysis estimated false discovery rates by permuting HLA or CMV assignments 20 times. In a later analysis, co-occurring TCRs were grouped using DBSCAN, and TCRdist sequence similarity was added for clustering within HLA-allele-positive subsets. Co-occurrence clustering excluded repertoires with fewer than 30,000 or more than 120,000 public chains, plus five with anomalous nucleotide sharing. Drawn from immuneACCESS, this table holds only the in-frame rearrangements with V and J called that TCRdb kept. Clones are partly lost; checked studies trace under half to an unresolved V gene and leave the rest unexplained. The V and J calls and clone size were taken over from that table, and D and trimming were inferred from the DNA. The record for this sample contains about 200,000 clones. The top ten hold 0.95% to 1.3% of the sample.

A note on this clone: Its recognized antigen is unknown.

What the study reported, not specific to this receptor: A total of 150 to 200 TCR beta chains were listed by the study as associated with cytomegalovirus. The classifier was reported to diagnose cytomegalovirus status with high specificity and sensitivity in both the original cohort and the validation cohort. Only TCR beta chains were sequenced in this cohort, and the absence of alpha or paired-chain data limited detectable features. In vitro tests confirmed that a few of the cytomegalovirus-associated TCR beta chains recognize cytomegalovirus antigens. Most CMV-associated TCR beta chains appeared to be HLA-restricted in a later analysis, and the HLA associations seemed to be driven largely by CMV exposure. While some public TCRs were present in many individuals, most TCR sequences turned up only very rarely across donors. Correlated functional status among segregating V segments might be attributable to linkage disequilibrium, but an unknown experimental factor could not be ruled out. A further reported finding was that TCR beta sequences accurately predicted the HLA-A and HLA-B alleles for most subjects in the first cohort. It was suggested by the authors that the approach could potentially be generalized to other disease states and immunological phenotypes. Some IMGT-functional V segments, including TRBV6-2 and TRBV6-3, could not be told apart with the 87-base-pair reads, so those segments were excluded. According to a later genetic analysis, donors in an Asian-associated ancestry cluster had fewer N-insertions in productive TCRs than the approximately 610-donor mean. Because some donors lacked HLA typing at each locus, the association tests relied only on the typed subset. A later genetic analysis associated a missense DCLRE1C variant with V-gene and J-gene trimming of TCR beta chains, and an independent cohort replicated the association. The earlier analysis of about 600 of the donors excluded some 16 rarely observed V segments, including chromosome 9 orphons, because counts were too low. In a later analysis, 16,951 TCR beta sequences were associated with specific HLA alleles at a false discovery rate of 0.05. Roughly uniform sequencing depth across donors was assumed in presence/absence analyses, although this assumption may not hold. A group of highly shared sequence variants was considered likely to be a technical artifact of the sequencing pipeline. In an earlier analysis of more than 450 of the donors, most TCR beta V segments were observed in productive rearrangements about 87% or about 30% of the time, broadly matching IMGT annotations. A later analysis reported that several top co-occurrence clusters appeared linked to parvovirus B19, influenza, CMV and Epstein-Barr virus. A later analysis found that HLA-associated TCR beta chains were more clonally expanded and had lower generation probabilities than equally common non-associated chains. In a later analysis, TCR association rates were found to vary across HLA loci, with the most associated TCRs seen for DRB1 alleles and the fewest for HLA-C alleles. When HLA alleles, especially DR and DQ, strongly co-occurred, attributing TCR associations to individual alleles was difficult. Immune exposure information for the cohort was limited to CMV serostatus.

This sequence originates from a girl aged 2 to 9 in good health and CMV-seropositive. The chain was built from TRBV6-5 and TRBJ1-1; 9 bases in between match TRBD1. Material for sequencing was PBMCs. The CDR3 region reads CASSYSTGGPEAFF. DNA sequence: TGTGCCAGCAGTTACTCGACAGGGGGGCCTGAAGCTTTCTTT.